The rows below give T cell receptor beta chains drawn from one sample of a study of early T cells in non-severe SARS-CoV-2 infection. TCRdb passed the 5' RACE reads through MiXCR, listing each CDR3 protein once. The sample lists 25,000 to 35,000 distinct CDR3 sequences, 6% seen once, with under 40% in the top ten. The sequencing used whole blood, collected at baseline. The receptors here all came from an adult who was a healthcare worker with PCR-confirmed SARS-CoV-2 infection or an uninfected control (not recorded which). Both conserved end residues are part of each CDR3. Fields, in order: V gene, J gene, clone size, D gene, CDR3 protein, CDR3 DNA. D genes are given only for firm matches. The listing skips clone size in some rows; elsewhere it reads once, few, many or a size class.

V: TRBV4-3; J: TRBJ2-7; size: many; D: -; CDR3: CASSQGLGATYEQYF; DNA: TGCGCCAGCAGCCAAGGTTTAGGAGCTACCTACGAGCAGTACTTC
V: TRBV5-1; J: TRBJ2-2; size: many; D: TRBD1; CDR3: CASSLGRGHRGAEF; DNA: TGCGCCAGCAGCTTGGGAAGGGGGCACCGGGGAGCCGAATTT
V: TRBV28; J: TRBJ2-1; size: many; D: -; CDR3: CASRTMSSYNEQFF; DNA: TGTGCCAGCAGAACAATGAGCTCCTACAATGAGCAGTTCTTC
V: TRBV5-6; J: TRBJ2-1; size: many; D: -; CDR3: CASSLGQTTLHNEQFF; DNA: TGTGCCAGCAGCTTGGGGCAGACAACTCTTCACAATGAGCAGTTCTTC
V: TRBV3-1; J: TRBJ2-7; size: -; D: -; CDR3: CASSQAREQYF; DNA: TGTGCCAGCAGCCAAGCGCGCGAGCAGTACTTC
V: TRBV6-2/TRBV6-3; J: TRBJ2-7; size: -; D: TRBD2; CDR3: CASTLAGGRFYEQYF; DNA: TGTGCCAGCACTCTAGCGGGAGGCCGATTCTACGAGCAGTACTTC
V: TRBV7-7; J: TRBJ2-3; size: many; D: TRBD2; CDR3: CASSFTAGATDTQYF; DNA: TGTGCTAGCAGCTTTACAGCGGGAGCCACAGATACGCAGTATTTT
V: TRBV11-2; J: TRBJ2-1; size: -; D: -; CDR3: CASSLNPPSYNEQFF; DNA: TGTGCCAGCAGCCTGAACCCTCCCTCCTACAATGAGCAGTTCTTC
V: TRBV10-3; J: TRBJ2-3; size: many; D: -; CDR3: CAISEPRTDTQYF; DNA: TGTGCCATCAGTGAGCCCCGCACAGATACGCAGTATTTT
V: TRBV11-2; J: TRBJ1-3; size: few; D: -; CDR3: CASSPGQGNTIYF; DNA: TGTGCCAGCAGCCCGGGCCAGGGAAACACCATATATTTT
V: TRBV4-3; J: TRBJ2-7; size: -; D: TRBD1; CDR3: CASSQEGTGDAGQYF; DNA: TGCGCCAGCAGCCAAGAGGGGACAGGGGATGCCGGGCAGTACTTC
V: TRBV19; J: TRBJ1-2; size: few; D: TRBD1; CDR3: CASTVRTGANYGYTF; DNA: TGTGCCAGTACCGTACGGACAGGGGCTAACTATGGCTACACCTTC
V: TRBV2; J: TRBJ2-2; size: many; D: TRBD2; CDR3: CASSAGTSGSSGELFF; DNA: TGTGCCAGCAGTGCCGGGACTAGCGGGAGTTCGGGGGAGCTGTTTTTT
V: TRBV18; J: TRBJ1-3; size: many; D: TRBD1; CDR3: CASSPTSLWTGPGNTIYF; DNA: TGTGCCAGCTCACCAACCTCCCTTTGGACAGGGCCTGGAAACACCATATATTTT
V: TRBV28; J: TRBJ2-1; size: many; D: -; CDR3: CASARGLGYNEQFF; DNA: TGTGCCAGCGCACGGGGGCTTGGCTACAATGAGCAGTTCTTC
V: TRBV20-1; J: TRBJ1-2; size: many; D: TRBD1; CDR3: CSASQGTARSYGYTF; DNA: TGCAGTGCTAGTCAGGGGACAGCGAGGAGCTATGGCTACACCTTC
V: TRBV7-8; J: TRBJ2-7; size: many; D: -; CDR3: CASSLEGGSYEQYF; DNA: TGTGCCAGCAGCTTAGAGGGCGGCTCCTACGAGCAGTACTTC
V: TRBV4-3; J: TRBJ1-2; size: many; D: TRBD1; CDR3: CASSQVQGNYGYTF; DNA: TGCGCCAGCAGCCAAGTACAGGGGAACTATGGCTACACCTTC
V: TRBV7-6; J: TRBJ2-1; size: many; D: -; CDR3: CASSLVPGSYNEQFF; DNA: TGTGCCAGCAGCTTAGTTCCGGGCTCCTACAATGAGCAGTTCTTC
V: TRBV29-1; J: TRBJ1-5; size: many; D: -; CDR3: CSVGIESNQPQHF; DNA: TGCAGCGTTGGGATAGAGAGCAATCAGCCCCAGCATTTT
V: TRBV30; J: TRBJ2-3; size: few; D: TRBD1; CDR3: CAWTPGDRGTDTQYF; DNA: TGTGCCTGGACCCCCGGGGACAGGGGCACAGATACGCAGTATTTT
V: TRBV19; J: TRBJ2-7; size: many; D: TRBD1; CDR3: CASSSAGTGGLEQYF; DNA: TGTGCCAGTAGTTCAGCCGGGACAGGGGGATTGGAGCAGTACTTC
V: TRBV13; J: TRBJ1-4; size: medium-sized; D: -; CDR3: CASSFTQGSYEKLFF; DNA: TGTGCCAGCAGCTTTACACAGGGTTCTTACGAAAAACTGTTTTTT